This T cell receptor (beta chain) was retrieved from a study of vaccination effects on CD4 cells after COVID-19. Overall study: Convalescent patient samples, from two individuals, date to 16 days and one week before vaccination.

Sequencing was performed with immunoSEQ multiplex PCR; in TCRdb, only in-frame clones are kept and a portion is missing. This sample has tens of thousands of clones; around two thirds occur once, and the top ten carry roughly 30%. CDR1 and CDR2 from the germline V gene are SGDLS and YYNGEE. This CDR3 region has 13 residues. V was trimmed by 0 bases and J by 5 bases, leaving 9 bases between them. For this clone: Antigen unknown.

Antigen-specific CD4+ T cells were expanded with viral peptide pools in the ViraFEST assay before sequencing. It was after more than nine days of culture that CD4+ T cells were isolated. PCR confirmed that the person was infected with SARS-CoV-2 between March and December 2020. The rearrangement joins TRBV9 to TRBJ2-7; D is perhaps TRBD1 (5 bases). This clonotype originated in a human donor who had a prior SARS-CoV-2 infection. This specimen consisted of CD4+ T cells from PBMCs cultured with a peptide pool, obtained before COVID-19 vaccination. The CDR3 DNA is TGTGCCAGCAGCGTAGCGCAGGGCCACGAGCAGTACTTC. Translation: CASSVAQGHEQYF.